This entry lists 24 T cell receptor beta chains sequenced from one sample in a study of post-analysis software for immune sequencing data. Study-wide points: There were roughly 5 TRBV segments more frequent in patients than controls, and TRBV5-6, TRBV5-1 and TRBV20-1 were among them.

Their antigens remain unidentified. Unique molecular identifiers were present in the TCR beta cDNA libraries. TCRdb ran MiXCR on the PCR reads and lists one entry per CDR3 protein. The sample has hundreds of thousands of distinct CDR3 sequences, roughly 45% seen once. The sample comprised blood. The origin of the receptors is a girl between 5 and 17 years old with multiple sclerosis.

Worth noting for this clonotype: One junction end disagrees with the germline gene, perhaps due to a read error. This chain links TRBV28 with TRBJ2-3; 7 bases match TRBD2. This CDR3 is 15 amino acids long. In germline, CDR1 is MDHEN, CDR2 SYDVKM. The CDR3 is CASSLGGSLADAQYF. The CDR3 nucleotides are TGTGCCAGCAGTTTGGGCGGGAGTCTCGCAGATGCGCAGTATTTT.

The chain employs TRBV18 and TRBJ2-6; D is undetermined. From germline, CDR1 is KGHSH and CDR2 LQKENI. The CDR3 sequence is 17 residues long. V gave up 1 base and J gave up 0 bases, with 10 bases separating them. In nucleotides, the CDR3 is TGTGCCAGCTCACCACTGAGACAAACCTCTGGGGCCAACGTCCTGACTTTC. This encodes CASSPLRQTSGANVLTF. The complete variable domain, with remaining parts taken from reference TRBV18 and TRBJ2-6, reads NAGVMQNPRHLVRRRGQEARLRCSPMKGHSHVYWYRQLPEEGLKFMVYLQKENIIDESGMPKERFSAEFPKEGPSILRIQQVVRGDSAAYFCASSPLRQTSGANVLTFGAGSRLTVL.

The V gene is TRBV5-5, the J gene TRBJ1-1; D remains ambiguous. V lost 3 bases and J lost 4, with 4 bases in between. The CDR3 is 11 residues long. Per the germline V gene, CDR1 is SGHKS and CDR2 is YYEKEE (reference sequence). CDR3: CASSSSTEAFF. The CDR3 coding sequence is TGTGCCAGCAGCTCCAGCACTGAAGCTTTCTTT.

This rearrangement joins TRBV18 to TRBJ1-2, with D perhaps TRBD1 (6 bases). V lost 2 bases, J lost 3 bases, and 7 bases lay in between. The CDR3 has 13 residues. In germline, CDR1 is KGHSH, CDR2 LQKENI. CDR3 protein: CASSPGGDYGYTF. In DNA, the CDR3 is TGTGCCAGCTCACCAGGGGGCGACTATGGCTACACCTTC.

This chain connects TRBV19 to TRBJ2-7; 10 bases align to TRBD2. Germline CDR1 reads LNHDA; CDR2 reads SQIVND (reference sequence). The CDR3 spans 15 residues. V lost 6 bases, J lost 3 bases, and 8 bases stayed unmatched. The CDR3 here is CASRPPASGSYEQYF. CDR3 sequence (DNA): TGTGCCAGTAGACCCCCAGCTAGCGGGAGCTACGAGCAGTACTTC. Together with reference TRBV19 and TRBJ2-7, the CDR3 gives the full variable domain: DGGITQSPKYLFRKEGQNVTLSCEQNLNHDAMYWYRQDPGQGLRLIYYSQIVNDFQKGDIAEGYSVSREKKESFPLTVTSAQKNPTAFYLCASRPPASGSYEQYFGPGTRLTVT.

The chain employs TRBV10-2 and TRBJ2-7, with D perhaps TRBD2 (5 bases). CDR3 length: 14 residues. Trimming removed 7 bases at V and 2 bases at J, with 15 bases between. Germline CDR1 reads WSHSY; CDR2 reads SAAADI. The CDR3: CASKAVQAAYEQYF. The CDR3 nucleotides are TGCGCCAGCAAAGCGGTTCAGGCAGCCTACGAGCAGTACTTC.

The V gene is TRBV20-1, the J gene TRBJ1-4; D ambiguous. CDR1 and CDR2 (germline): DFQATT, SNEGSKA (reference sequence). V shed 1 base and J shed 0 bases, with 9 bases lying between them. This CDR3 has 15 residues. DNA for the CDR3: TGCAGTGCTAGAGCGGGGTCGACAACTAATGAAAAACTGTTTTTT. Its translation: CSARAGSTTNEKLFF.

This chain uses TRBV12-3 or TRBV12-4 with TRBJ2-1, with 15 bases aligning to TRBD2. V was clipped by 5 bases and J by 10 bases; unmatched bases: 6. The CDR3 runs 15 residues. The CDR3 sequence is CASSPGLAGGPEQFF. In DNA form, the CDR3 reads TGTGCCAGCAGTCCCGGACTAGCGGGAGGGCCAGAGCAGTTCTTC.

This clonotype was observed once. The junction differs from germline at one of its ends, possibly a read error. The genes are TRBV7-3 and TRBJ1-2, with 9 bases lining up with TRBD1. Germline CDR1 SGHTA, CDR2 FQGTGA. CDR3 length: 14 residues. For the CDR3, the DNA is TGTGCCAGCAGCCCCCGGGACAGGGTAGGCGGCTGCACCTTC. Its translation is CASSPRDRVGGCTF.

This clonotype was seen only a few times. The chain couples TRBV18 to TRBJ2-5; D gene uncertain. CDR1 KGHSH and CDR2 LQKENI come from the germline V gene. V gave up 4 bases and J gave up 3 bases, with 9 bases separating them. CDR3 size: 13 residues. Written as DNA, the CDR3 is TGTGCCAGCTCACGTCGGCAGGAAGAGACCCAGTACTTC. This gives the protein CASSRRQEETQYF.

The chain links TRBV7-2 to TRBJ2-7; 11 bases fit TRBD1. The ends lost 1 base at V and 0 bases at J; junction bases unmatched: 2. The CDR3 spans 16 residues. Germline V lookup: CDR1 SGHTA, CDR2 FQGNSA. CDR3 protein: CASSLGGTGGSYEQYF. DNA of the CDR3: TGTGCCAGCAGCTTAGGGGGGACAGGGGGCTCCTACGAGCAGTACTTC.

The chain combines TRBV12-3 or TRBV12-4 with TRBJ1-2; D may be TRBD1 (6 bases). The ends were cut back, 7 bases at V and 3 bases at J, with 24 bases in the middle. The CDR3 consists of 17 residues. DNA for the CDR3: TGTGCCAGCACAGGGGACTCACCCAATACGGCAGACTATGGCTACACCTTC. Amino acids: CASTGDSPNTADYGYTF.

This clonotype occurred a few times. V and J are TRBV12-3 or TRBV12-4 and TRBJ2-4; D is possibly TRBD2 (5 bases). The ends were cut back, 5 bases at V and 3 bases at J, with 17 bases in the middle. The CDR3 contains 16 residues. The CDR3: CASSPPRRANKNIQYF. CDR3 bases: TGTGCCAGCAGTCCACCTCGGCGGGCCAACAAAAACATTCAGTACTTC.

In this sample, this clonotype turned up a few times. The chain employs TRBV7-2 and TRBJ2-2; 8 positions match TRBD2. Germline V gene data show CDR1 as SGHTA and CDR2 as FQGNSA. The CDR3 loop spans 16 amino acids. V lost 5 bases to trimming and J lost 6 bases; unmatched junction nucleotides: 11. The CDR3 coding sequence is TGTGCCAGCAGCCATTTTGGGACTAGATGGGCCGGGGAGCTGTTTTTT. It yields the protein CASSHFGTRWAGELFF. The whole variable domain, filled in from reference TRBV7-2 and TRBJ2-2, reads GAGVSQSPSNKVTEKGKDVELRCDPISGHTALYWYRQSLGQGLEFLIYFQGNSAPDKSGLPSDRFSAERTGGSVSTLTIQRTQQEDSAVYLCASSHFGTRWAGELFFGEGSRLTVL.

This clonotype was counted only a few times. The rearrangement uses TRBV5-1 and TRBJ2-7; TRBD2 aligns across 8 bases. The CDR3 sequence is 16 residues long. Germline CDR1 reads SGHRS; CDR2 reads YFSETQ. Trimming took 4 bases from V and 7 from J; bases not matched to a gene: 16. The CDR3 sequence: CASSPLAATAEDEQYF. DNA for the CDR3: TGCGCCAGCAGCCCACTAGCGGCGACTGCCGAGGATGAGCAGTACTTC.

The J gene is TRBJ2-7, the V gene TRBV27; D is possibly TRBD2 (6 bases). CDR1 and CDR2 from the germline V gene are MNHEY and SMNVEV (reference sequence). CDR3 size: 13 residues. V lost 1 base and J lost 4, with 8 bases in between. Here the CDR3 reads CASSLFAGYEQYF. As DNA, the CDR3 is TGTGCCAGCAGTTTATTTGCGGGATACGAGCAGTACTTC.

The CDR3 bases are TGTGCCAGCAGTTTTGCCGGAGATAGCAATCAGCCCCAGCATTTT. Translation: CASSFAGDSNQPQHF. V and J are TRBV28 and TRBJ1-5; D not certain. Germline-derived CDR1 and CDR2 are MDHEN and SYDVKM. The CDR3 has 15 amino acids. V was shortened by 3 bases and J by 0 bases, with 9 bases between the two germline ends.

About this clonotype: As the CDR3 is not closed by the conserved phenylalanine or tryptophan, this likely results from a read error. This sequence joins TRBV3-1 and TRBJ2-7; D tentatively reads TRBD1 or TRBD2 (5 bases each). CDR3 length: 16 residues. V gave up 4 bases and J gave up 0 bases, with 16 bases separating them. Germline CDR1 is LGHDT and CDR2 is YNNKEL (reference sequence). CDR3 sequence: CASSLSYGTSSYEQYS. DNA of the CDR3: TGTGCCAGCAGCCTCAGCTACGGGACGAGCTCCTACGAGCAGTACTCC.

This chain joins TRBV29-1 and TRBJ2-7; D is possibly TRBD1 (6 bases). The CDR3 runs 16 residues. Per the germline V gene, CDR1 is SQVTM and CDR2 is ANQGSEA. The V and J ends lost 8 bases and 0 bases respectively, with 23 bases between them. The CDR3 nucleotides read TGCAGCATGAAATCGGTGATAGGACAGCCCTCCTACGAGCAGTACTTC. This sequence encodes CSMKSVIGQPSYEQYF.

The rearrangement joins TRBV5-1 to TRBJ1-2, with TRBD1 matching 10 bases. Germline CDR1 is SGHRS and CDR2 is YFSETQ. The CDR3 runs 14 residues. The trim removed 4 bases at V and 12 bases at J, leaving 12 bases unmatched. CDR3: CASSPLGQGMEDTF. The CDR3 nucleotides read TGCGCCAGCAGCCCCCTGGGACAGGGGATGGAGGACACCTTC.

In its sample, this clonotype was seen a few times. One end of the junction varies from germline; a read error may be responsible. The V and J genes are TRBV3-1 and TRBJ2-1, with 8 bases identical to TRBD2. Germline CDR1 and CDR2: LGHDT and YNNKEL (reference sequence). This CDR3 region has 17 residues. The CDR3 nucleotides read TGTGCCAGTAGCCAAGGGCCCCCGGGACTAGTTAATAGTGAGCAGTTCTTC. Translated: CASSQGPPGLVNSEQFF.

The CDR3 spells CSASSVDLGEQFF. The CDR3 DNA is TGCAGTGCTAGTTCGGTAGACCTCGGTGAGCAGTTCTTC. The J gene is TRBJ2-1, the V gene TRBV20-1; no clear D gene. Germline V gene data show CDR1 as DFQATT and CDR2 as SNEGSKA (reference sequence). This CDR3 has 13 residues. Trimming shortened V by 3 bases and J by 9 bases, and 15 bases separated the two germline ends.

This clonotype was counted only a few times. The rearrangement links TRBV10-2 to TRBJ2-1; D might be TRBD2 (5 bases). Germline V CDR1 and CDR2: WSHSY, SAAADI. Between the trimmed V and J ends, which lost 7 bases and 3 bases, there was a span of 10 bases. The CDR3 contains 13 residues. The CDR3 DNA sequence: TGCGCCAGCACTGTACGGGACTACAATGAGCAGTTCTTC. This encodes CASTVRDYNEQFF.

This chain joins TRBV7-2 and TRBJ1-1; D may be TRBD1 (6 bases). The CDR3 runs to 19 residues. The germline V gene has CDR1 SGHTA and CDR2 FQGNSA. Trimming took off 5 bases at V and 0 bases at J, with 25 bases between the two ends. The CDR3 loop reads CASSHRVRGGIRMNTEAFF. The CDR3 DNA follows: TGTGCCAGCAGCCACAGGGTTCGGGGGGGCATTAGAATGAACACTGAAGCTTTCTTT.